The 10 T cell receptor beta chains below come from one sample, sequenced in a study of T cell changes during pregnancy in multiple sclerosis. Generated by immunoSEQ multiplex PCR, the TCRdb table keeps only in-frame clones and is missing some. The sample records fewer than 40,000 clones, around 92% being singletons. The sequencing used CD8+ T cells from peripheral blood mononuclear cells, collected after pregnancy. The receptors originated from a female donor with multiple sclerosis, enrolled in a pregnancy study.

This clone was seen once. The CDR3 DNA reads as TGTGCCAGCCCGCTAGCGGGGGAACTTTCTAGCACAGATACGCAGTATTTT. It is translated as CASPLAGELSSTDTQYF. V gene TRBV21-1 combines with J gene TRBJ2-3; TRBD2 is the table's D call, not checked against the DNA. TRBV21-1 is tagged as a pseudogene. The CDR3 totals 17 residues.

DNA of the CDR3: TGCGCCAGCAGCGCACGGACAGGGGGCGGTTCACCCCTCCACTTT. Protein product: CASSARTGGGSPLHF. The gene calls are TRBV5-1 and TRBJ1-6, with TRBD1 matching 11 bases. This CDR3 spans 15 amino acids. Germline CDR1 reads SGHRS; CDR2 reads YFSETQ. J was trimmed by 9 bases and V by 4 bases; bases with no gene match: 6. Full variable domain (rest looked up from reference TRBV5-1 and TRBJ1-6): KAGVTQTPRYLIKTRGQQVTLSCSPISGHRSVSWYQQTPGQGLQFLFEYFSETQRNKGNFPGRFSGRQFSNSRSEMNVSTLELGDSALYLCASSARTGGGSPLHFGNGTRLTVT.

This chain connects TRBV14 to TRBJ1-1; D perhaps matches TRBD1 (5 bases). This CDR3 comprises 12 residues. The ends were cut back, 9 bases at V and 1 base at J, with 9 bases in the middle. Per germline, CDR1 SGHDN and CDR2 FVKESK. In DNA form, the CDR3 reads TGTGCCAGGGGGCAAGGGAACACTGAAGCTTTCTTT. This translates into CARGQGNTEAFF.

The genes are TRBV18 and TRBJ2-7, with 9 bases matching TRBD2. The CDR3 runs 17 residues. Germline V gene data show CDR1 as KGHSH and CDR2 as LQKENI. V was clipped by 2 bases and J by 5 bases; unmatched bases: 13. The CDR3 sequence is CASSPGVSRGRADEQYF. In nucleotides, the CDR3 is TGTGCCAGCTCACCAGGGGTTTCACGCGGGAGGGCCGACGAGCAGTACTTC.

This rearrangement joins TRBV5-6 to TRBJ2-1, with 9 bases fitting TRBD1. Germline values: CDR1 SGHDT, CDR2 YYEEEE. With 5 bases clipped from V and 6 bases from J, the junction kept 6 bases outside the gene matches. This CDR3 comprises 14 residues. CDR3 nucleotide sequence: TGTGCCAGCAGGCTGACAGGGGGGAGCAATGAGCAGTTCTTC. Protein: CASRLTGGSNEQFF. Using reference TRBV5-6 and TRBJ2-1 for the parts outside the CDR3, the full variable domain is DAGVTQSPTHLIKTRGQQVTLRCSPKSGHDTVSWYQQALGQGPQFIFQYYEEEERQRGNFPDRFSGHQFPNYSSELNVNALLLGDSALYLCASRLTGGSNEQFFGPGTRLTVL.

The rearrangement links TRBV28 to TRBJ2-7; no firm D call. Germline lookup yields CDR1 MDHEN and CDR2 SYDVKM. CDR3 length: 12 amino acids. Trimming pared 8 bases from V and 3 bases from J, leaving 11 bases between. The CDR3: CASQTEYYEQYF. CDR3 bases: TGTGCCAGCCAAACAGAATACTACGAGCAGTACTTC.

V and J are TRBV2 and TRBJ2-2; D unresolved. V lost 6 bases to trimming and J lost 7 bases, with 15 bases between them. Germline V lookup: CDR1 SNHLY, CDR2 FYNNEI. The CDR3 is 14 residues long. CDR3 loop: CASSEWAYGGELFF. CDR3 DNA sequence: TGTGCCAGCAGCGAGTGGGCATACGGCGGGGAGCTGTTTTTT.

The rearrangement links TRBV13 to TRBJ2-7; weak D call: TRBD2 (6 bases). V was pared by 5 bases and J by 5 bases, with 13 bases between. The CDR3 is 13 amino acids. CDR1 is PRHDT, CDR2 FYEKMQ, per germline (reference sequence). The CDR3 region is CASSPEGRDEQYF. As DNA, the CDR3 is TGTGCCAGCAGCCCGGAGGGCCGGGACGAGCAGTACTTC.

The chain is built from TRBV7-9 and TRBJ2-1; D unclear. This CDR3 spans 12 amino acids. V dropped 7 bases and J dropped 7 bases, with 11 bases sitting between them. Germline assignment: CDR1 SEHNR and CDR2 FQNEAQ (reference sequence). Written as DNA, the CDR3 is TGTGCCAGCACCCTTCGTCGGAATGAGCAGTTCTTC. Amino acid sequence: CASTLRRNEQFF.

The J gene is TRBJ2-7, the V gene TRBV6-5, with 9 bases matching TRBD1. The germline V gene has CDR1 MNHEY and CDR2 SVGAGI. The V and J ends lost 3 bases and 5 bases, in that order; junction bases with no gene match: 8. The CDR3 sequence is 15 residues long. The DNA of the CDR3 is TGTGCCAGCAGTTATTCCGGGACAGGGAACGACGAGCAGTACTTC. Its translation is CASSYSGTGNDEQYF.